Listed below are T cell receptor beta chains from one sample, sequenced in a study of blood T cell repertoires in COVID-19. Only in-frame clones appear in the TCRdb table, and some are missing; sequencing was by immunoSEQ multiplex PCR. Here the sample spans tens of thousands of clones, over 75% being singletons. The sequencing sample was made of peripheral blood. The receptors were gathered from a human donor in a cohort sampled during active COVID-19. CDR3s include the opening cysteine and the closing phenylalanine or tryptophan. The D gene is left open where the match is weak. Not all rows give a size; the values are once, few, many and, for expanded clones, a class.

CDR3aa: CASSVAVNTEAFF; CDR3nt: TGTGCCAGCAGCGTAGCTGTGAACACTGAAGCTTTCTTT; j_gene: TRBJ1-1; abundance: -; d_gene: -; v_gene: TRBV9
CDR3aa: CASSLAGTDTQYF; CDR3nt: TGCGCCAGCAGCCTGGCGGGCACAGATACGCAGTATTTT; j_gene: TRBJ2-3; abundance: -; d_gene: -; v_gene: TRBV4-1
CDR3aa: CASSLGGLAGGETQYF; CDR3nt: TGTGCCAGCAGCTTGGGTGGACTAGCGGGAGGAGAGACCCAGTACTTC; j_gene: TRBJ2-5; abundance: once; d_gene: TRBD2; v_gene: TRBV5-8
CDR3aa: CASSATDRQGPNTEAFF; CDR3nt: TGTGCCAGCTCAGCAACCGACCGACAGGGGCCGAACACTGAAGCTTTCTTT; j_gene: TRBJ1-1; abundance: -; d_gene: TRBD1; v_gene: TRBV6-4
CDR3aa: CATREGQLIYNSPLHF; CDR3nt: TGTGCCACCAGGGAGGGACAGCTAATTTATAATTCACCCCTCCACTTT; j_gene: TRBJ1-6; abundance: few; d_gene: TRBD1; v_gene: TRBV15
CDR3aa: CASSSRLAKNIQYF; CDR3nt: TGTGCCAGCAGCTCCAGATTAGCCAAAAACATTCAGTACTTC; j_gene: TRBJ2-4; abundance: -; d_gene: -; v_gene: TRBV11-2
CDR3aa: CSVTPGQGSGYTF; CDR3nt: TGCAGCGTGACCCCCGGACAGGGATCTGGCTACACCTTC; j_gene: TRBJ1-2; abundance: -; d_gene: TRBD1; v_gene: TRBV29-1
CDR3aa: CASSLGAGHKGTEAFF; CDR3nt: TGCGCCAGCAGCTTGGGGGCCGGACATAAGGGTACTGAAGCTTTCTTT; j_gene: TRBJ1-1; abundance: once; d_gene: -; v_gene: TRBV5-1
CDR3aa: CASSQDGANEKLFF; CDR3nt: TGTGCCAGCAGCCAAGATGGAGCGAATGAAAAACTGTTTTTT; j_gene: TRBJ1-4; abundance: once; d_gene: -; v_gene: TRBV4-2
CDR3aa: CASSIVGTNYGYTF; CDR3nt: TGTGCCAGTAGTATCGTCGGTACTAACTATGGCTACACCTTC; j_gene: TRBJ1-2; abundance: -; d_gene: -; v_gene: TRBV19
CDR3aa: CASSYLVTSNSNQPQHF; CDR3nt: TGTGCCAGCAGTTATCTTGTGACATCAAATAGCAATCAGCCCCAGCATTTT; j_gene: TRBJ1-5; abundance: -; d_gene: -; v_gene: TRBV6-2/TRBV6-3
CDR3aa: CAISESGQGFGGEQYF; CDR3nt: TGTGCCATCAGTGAGTCGGGACAGGGATTTGGGGGCGAGCAGTACTTC; j_gene: TRBJ2-7; abundance: once; d_gene: TRBD1; v_gene: TRBV10-3
CDR3aa: CASSPDWDREDNEQFF; CDR3nt: TGTGCCAGCAGCCCGGATTGGGACAGGGAGGACAATGAGCAGTTCTTC; j_gene: TRBJ2-1; abundance: -; d_gene: TRBD1; v_gene: TRBV5-4
CDR3aa: CASSLDGAGGYEQYF; CDR3nt: TGCGCCAGCAGCTTGGACGGGGCGGGAGGCTACGAGCAGTACTTC; j_gene: TRBJ2-7; abundance: -; d_gene: TRBD2; v_gene: TRBV5-1
CDR3aa: CASSRETGGHYGYTF; CDR3nt: TGTGCCAGCAGTAGGGAGACAGGGGGCCACTATGGCTACACCTTC; j_gene: TRBJ1-2; abundance: -; d_gene: TRBD1; v_gene: TRBV7-2
CDR3aa: CASGRASGIYNEQFF; CDR3nt: TGCGCCAGCGGGCGGGCTAGCGGGATCTACAATGAGCAGTTCTTC; j_gene: TRBJ2-1; abundance: -; d_gene: TRBD2; v_gene: TRBV5-1
CDR3aa: CASSKDSPYYGYTF; CDR3nt: TGTGCCAGCTCAAAGGACAGCCCTTACTATGGCTACACCTTC; j_gene: TRBJ1-2; abundance: -; d_gene: -; v_gene: TRBV18
CDR3aa: CASSILGQGRIEQYF; CDR3nt: TGTGCCAGTAGTATTCTGGGACAGGGGAGGATCGAGCAGTACTTC; j_gene: TRBJ2-7; abundance: -; d_gene: TRBD1; v_gene: TRBV19
CDR3aa: CASSLANTAQETQYF; CDR3nt: TGTGCCAGCAGCTTAGCGAACACAGCCCAAGAGACCCAGTACTTC; j_gene: TRBJ2-5; abundance: -; d_gene: -; v_gene: TRBV7-6
CDR3aa: CASSIDRRYGYTF; CDR3nt: TGTGCCAGTAGTATAGACAGAAGATATGGCTACACCTTC; j_gene: TRBJ1-2; abundance: -; d_gene: -; v_gene: TRBV19
CDR3aa: CASSELVASDEQFF; CDR3nt: TGTGCCAGCAGTGAACTAGTGGCCTCGGATGAGCAGTTCTTC; j_gene: TRBJ2-1; abundance: few; d_gene: -; v_gene: TRBV2
CDR3aa: CASSLGGRYGYTF; CDR3nt: TGTGCCAGCAGCTTAGGGGGCCGCTATGGCTACACCTTC; j_gene: TRBJ1-2; abundance: -; d_gene: -; v_gene: TRBV7-8
CDR3aa: CASSQGQGGRALGETQYF; CDR3nt: TGTGCCAGCAGCCAAGGTCAGGGCGGGAGGGCCCTAGGGGAGACCCAGTACTTC; j_gene: TRBJ2-5; abundance: -; d_gene: TRBD2; v_gene: TRBV3-1/TRBV3-2
CDR3aa: CASSYSATGPWLSGTEAFF; CDR3nt: TGTGCCAGCAGTTACTCGGCGACAGGGCCTTGGTTGAGTGGTACTGAAGCTTTCTTT; j_gene: TRBJ1-1; abundance: -; d_gene: TRBD1; v_gene: TRBV6-2/TRBV6-3
CDR3aa: CASSVRTGEETQYF; CDR3nt: TGTGCCAGCAGCGTTCGGACAGGGGAAGAGACCCAGTACTTC; j_gene: TRBJ2-5; abundance: -; d_gene: TRBD1; v_gene: TRBV7-2
CDR3aa: CASSGGQGAGETQYF; CDR3nt: TGTGCCAGCAGCGGGGGACAGGGGGCTGGAGAGACCCAGTACTTC; j_gene: TRBJ2-5; abundance: -; d_gene: TRBD1; v_gene: TRBV9
CDR3aa: CASSQDGTSGSTDTQYF; CDR3nt: TGTGCCAGCAGCCAAGATGGGACTAGCGGAAGCACAGATACGCAGTATTTT; j_gene: TRBJ2-3; abundance: -; d_gene: TRBD2; v_gene: TRBV3-1/TRBV3-2
CDR3aa: CAWSGLAGAQGRYEQYF; CDR3nt: TGTGCCTGGAGTGGGTTAGCGGGAGCGCAGGGGCGTTACGAGCAGTACTTC; j_gene: TRBJ2-7; abundance: once; d_gene: TRBD2; v_gene: TRBV30
CDR3aa: CASSLVILYNEQFF; CDR3nt: TGTGCCAGCAGCTTAGTAATACTGTACAATGAGCAGTTCTTC; j_gene: TRBJ2-1; abundance: -; d_gene: -; v_gene: TRBV7-9
CDR3aa: CASSIQVRQETQYF; CDR3nt: TGTGCCAGTAGTATACAGGTTCGACAAGAGACCCAGTACTTC; j_gene: TRBJ2-5; abundance: -; d_gene: -; v_gene: TRBV19
CDR3aa: CASSPGGAGGYYEQYF; CDR3nt: TGCGCCAGCAGCCCCGGAGGGGCGGGGGGGTATTACGAGCAGTACTTC; j_gene: TRBJ2-7; abundance: -; d_gene: TRBD2; v_gene: TRBV5-1
CDR3aa: CASSSLPINEQFF; CDR3nt: TGTGCCAGCAGCTCCCTACCCATCAATGAGCAGTTCTTC; j_gene: TRBJ2-1; abundance: -; d_gene: -; v_gene: TRBV3-1/TRBV3-2
CDR3aa: CASSVGGGQRAPETQYF; CDR3nt: TGTGCCAGCAGCGTAGGGGGAGGCCAAAGGGCCCCAGAGACCCAGTACTTC; j_gene: TRBJ2-5; abundance: -; d_gene: -; v_gene: TRBV9
CDR3aa: CASSLDMNGYTF; CDR3nt: TGCGCCAGCAGCTTGGACATGAATGGCTACACCTTC; j_gene: TRBJ1-2; abundance: -; d_gene: -; v_gene: TRBV5-1
CDR3aa: CASSKARGTGGATNEKLFF; CDR3nt: TGTGCCAGCAGCAAAGCGAGAGGGACAGGGGGTGCAACTAATGAAAAACTGTTTTTT; j_gene: TRBJ1-4; abundance: -; d_gene: -; v_gene: TRBV21-1
CDR3aa: CASSLSFGTGFNQPQHF; CDR3nt: TGTGCCAGCAGTTTATCATTCGGGACAGGGTTCAATCAGCCCCAGCATTTT; j_gene: TRBJ1-5; abundance: -; d_gene: TRBD1; v_gene: TRBV27
CDR3aa: CASSVGAGVSETQYF; CDR3nt: TGTGCCAGCAGCGTCGGGGCGGGAGTATCGGAGACCCAGTACTTC; j_gene: TRBJ2-5; abundance: -; d_gene: TRBD2; v_gene: TRBV9
CDR3aa: CASSREITDTQYF; CDR3nt: TGCGCCAGCAGTCGGGAAATCACAGATACGCAGTATTTT; j_gene: TRBJ2-3; abundance: -; d_gene: -; v_gene: TRBV10-1
CDR3aa: CSVRKAGIPSYNEQFF; CDR3nt: TGCAGCGTTCGAAAAGCGGGTATACCCTCCTACAATGAGCAGTTCTTC; j_gene: TRBJ2-1; abundance: -; d_gene: -; v_gene: TRBV29-1
CDR3aa: CASSQGQDLDPQHF; CDR3nt: TGTGCCAGCAGCCAGGGACAGGACTTGGATCCCCAGCATTTT; j_gene: TRBJ1-5; abundance: -; d_gene: TRBD1; v_gene: TRBV4-2
CDR3aa: CASSRTGQANYGYTF; CDR3nt: TGCGCCAGCAGTAGGACAGGGCAAGCTAACTATGGCTACACCTTC; j_gene: TRBJ1-2; abundance: -; d_gene: TRBD1; v_gene: TRBV10-1